This TCR beta chain was recovered during a study of blood T cell repertoires in COVID-19. The wider study: Acute-phase and convalescent COVID-19 samples originated in the United States, Italy and Spain. PBMCs, B-cell-depleted T cells, or T cells provided the cDNA or gDNA that made up the material.

Original processing notes: Researchers report that nucleated cell counts were estimated from reference gene primer amplification. Profiled with immunoSEQ multiplex PCR; TCRdb holds only in-frame clones, not every one. That table is the source of V, J and clone size, and D and trimming were worked out from the DNA. The profile shows tens of thousands of clones, about nine tenths of them singletons. CDR1 LGHNA and CDR2 YSLEER come from the germline V gene. The CDR3 is made up of 17 amino acids. The J segment lost 2 bases and the V segment lost 4 bases, leaving 12 bases of the junction unmatched. The V gene is TRBV4-3, the J gene TRBJ2-3, with 7 bases identical to TRBD2. The sequenced material came from peripheral blood. This clonotype was sampled from a human donor in a cohort sampled during active COVID-19. DNA of the CDR3: TGCGCCAGCAGCCCCCTACCGTTGAGCGGGGACACAGATACGCAGTATTTT. Translating it yields CASSPLPLSGDTDTQYF.